One sample yielded the 19 T cell receptor beta chains listed below, sequenced in a study of TET2 disruption in CD19-targeted CAR T cells. These TCRs' antigens remain unknown. The treatment here: autologous CTL019 cells: CD19 CAR with 4-1BB and CD3 zeta domains. Clones were read by immunoSEQ multiplex PCR, and TCRdb kept only the in-frame ones, dropping some. This sample's table reports around 30,000 clones. Sequencing used CD8- CAR+ T cells sorted from cultured blood T cells, obtained for CD19 CAR T cell therapy. Documented subset: CD8-negative CAR-positive T cells from the infusion product. The receptors were sampled from a man in his 70s with chronic lymphocytic leukemia.

As regards this clone: The sequence runs out 3 residues before the end of the CDR3; the remainder is reconstructed from the germline J gene. This chain links TRBV20-1 with TRBJ2-3; TRBD1 matches 7 bases. This CDR3 contains 13 residues. The germline gives CDR1 DFQATT, CDR2 SNEGSKA (reference sequence). V was clipped by 6 bases and J by 2 bases; unmatched bases: 5. CDR3 sequence: CSAGRGITDTQYF. CDR3 DNA, as far as it was read: TGCAGTGCGGGCAGGGGGATCACAGATACG.

The CDR3 spells CASSLFAGSTDTQYF. CDR3 DNA (partial): TGCGCCAGCAGCTTGTTTGCAGGTAGCACAGATACG. V gene TRBV5-1 combines with J gene TRBJ2-3; D gene unclear. The read halts 3 residues ahead of the CDR3 end, with the missing end drawn from the germline J gene. CDR1 and CDR2 from the germline V gene are SGHRS and YFSETQ. Trimming pared 1 base from V and 0 bases from J, leaving 9 bases between. The length of the CDR3 is 15 residues.

Points on this clone: The read halts 3 residues ahead of the CDR3 end, with the missing end drawn from the germline J gene. The rearrangement links TRBV5-1 to TRBJ2-5; 11 bases fit TRBD2. This CDR3 comprises 15 residues. Germline trimming cut 3 bases from V and 5 bases from J; bases unmatched to any gene: 6. CDR1 is SGHRS, CDR2 YFSETQ, per germline. The CDR3 loop reads CASSSTSGEGETQYF. The part of the CDR3 DNA that was read is TGCGCCAGCAGCTCGACTAGCGGGGAGGGGGAGACC.

Details on this clone: The observed sequence ends 3 residues before the CDR3 terminus, with the missing tail filled in from the germline J gene. The rearrangement uses TRBV18 and TRBJ2-5; D possibly corresponds to TRBD2 (5 bases). Germline values: CDR1 KGHSH, CDR2 LQKENI. This CDR3 has 16 amino acids. The part of the CDR3 DNA that was read is TGTGCCAGCTCACCATTCATGGCAGGAGGTACAGCTACC. Translating it yields CASSPFMAGGTAT. The entire CDR3 protein reads CASSPFMAGGTATQYF.

A word on this clone: The read terminates 3 residues before the CDR3 end, so the remaining end is supplied by the germline J gene. The chain links TRBV7-7 to TRBJ1-2; 9 bases align to TRBD1. The CDR3 extends over 13 amino acids. Germline CDR1 reads SSHAT; CDR2 reads FNYEAQ (reference sequence). CDR3 in amino acids: CASSLGQGYDYTF. CDR3 DNA, as far as it was read: TGTGCCAGCAGCTTGGGACAGGGCTACGAC.

Note on this clone: The sequenced fragment ends 3 residues before the CDR3 boundary, so the rest is inferred from the germline J gene. This chain joins TRBV18 and TRBJ2-5, with 9 bases aligning to TRBD1. This CDR3 is built from 15 residues. After removal of 2 bases from V and 5 bases from J, the junction contained 6 bases not matched to a gene. Germline assignment: CDR1 KGHSH and CDR2 LQKENI. CDR3 DNA (partial): TGTGCCAGCTCACCAGGGACAGGGCTGGGGGAGACC. Translating it yields CASSPGTGLGET. The CDR3 in its entirety is CASSPGTGLGETQYF.

The CDR3 here is CAISESGQGVADTYTF. The sequenced CDR3 bases are TGTGCCATCAGTGAGTCGGGACAGGGCGTTGCAGATACC. The V gene is TRBV10-3, the J gene TRBJ1-2; 9 bases are shared with TRBD1. Read coverage stops 3 residues before the CDR3 terminus; the germline J gene supplies the remainder. Germline CDR1 and CDR2: ENHRY and SYGVKD. This CDR3 region has 16 residues.

Details on this clone: The read halts 3 residues ahead of the CDR3 end, with the missing end drawn from the germline J gene. The J gene is TRBJ2-4, the V gene TRBV11-3, with TRBD1 identical over 9 bases. The CDR3 spans 14 residues. Germline V gives CDR1 SGHNT, CDR2 YENEEA. The CDR3 reads CASSPRGQGEAQYF. The sequenced part of the CDR3 DNA is TGTGCCAGCAGCCCCAGGGGACAGGGAGAGGCT.

Worth noting for this clone: The read ends 3 residues early relative to the CDR3; the germline J gene fills the gap. The chain employs TRBV20-1 and TRBJ2-2; D not resolved. The germline V and J ends were trimmed by 3 bases and 5 bases, with 7 bases remaining between them. Per the germline V gene, CDR1 is DFQATT and CDR2 is SNEGSKA (reference sequence). The CDR3 length is 12 residues. The sequenced part of the CDR3 DNA is TGCAGTGCTAGGGGCCAAACCGGGGAG. Its protein is CSARGQTGE. The complete CDR3 sequence is CSARGQTGELFF.

As for this clone: The read halts 3 residues ahead of the CDR3 end, with the missing end drawn from the germline J gene. The chain has TRBV20-1 and TRBJ2-1; TRBD2 agrees at 14 bases. Unmatched junction bases numbered 11, after V lost 6 bases and J lost 1 base. CDR3 length equals 18 residues. The germline CDR1 and CDR2 sequences are DFQATT and SNEGSKA (reference sequence). The chain's CDR3 is CSAPGLAGGHVSYNEQFF. Partial CDR3 DNA: TGCAGTGCCCCCGGACTAGCGGGGGGCCACGTTTCCTACAATGAG.

The CDR3 bases that were read are TGTGCCAGCAGCCTTGCTAGCGGTGATACCGGGGAG. As protein: CASSLASGDTGE. The whole CDR3 is CASSLASGDTGELFF. The rearrangement joins TRBV7-6 to TRBJ2-2, with TRBD2 matching over 7 bases. The read terminates 3 residues ahead of where the CDR3 ends, so the germline J gene completes it. Germline CDR1 SGHVS, CDR2 FNYEAQ. Losses at the gene ends were 5 bases for V and 5 bases for J; bases not matched to a gene: 8. The CDR3 extends over 15 amino acids. Combining the CDR3 with reference TRBV7-6 and TRBJ2-2 gives the whole variable domain GAGVSQSPRYKVTKRGQDVALRCDPISGHVSLYWYRQALGQGPEFLTYFNYEAQQDKSGLPNDRFSAERPEGSISTLTIQRTEQRDSAMYRCASSLASGDTGELFFGEGSRLTVL.

As concerns this clone: The observed sequence ends 3 residues before the CDR3 terminus, with the missing tail filled in from the germline J gene. The rearrangement uses TRBV28 and TRBJ2-7; the match to TRBD2 covers 15 bases. The CDR3 runs to 17 residues. With V trimmed by 3 bases and J by 1 base, 4 bases remained unmatched. CDR1 and CDR2 from the germline V gene are MDHEN and SYDVKM. CDR3 in amino acids: CASSFAGLAGGSYEQYF. Partial CDR3 DNA: TGTGCCAGCAGTTTTGCAGGACTAGCGGGGGGGTCCTACGAG.

On this clone: Read sequence stops 3 residues before the CDR3 end, and the germline J gene provides the missing end. The chain employs TRBV5-8 and TRBJ2-7; D perhaps matches TRBD1 (6 bases). This CDR3 is 15 amino acids long. V lost 6 bases, J lost 0 bases, and 16 bases lay in between. Germline-derived CDR1 and CDR2 are SGHTS and YDEGEE. The CDR3 bases that were read are TGTGCCAGCACCCCTCCAGGGGCCAGCTCCTACGAG. This gives the protein CASTPPGASSYE. The entire CDR3 is CASTPPGASSYEQYF.

About this clone: Read data end 3 residues before the CDR3 end; the end is taken from the germline J gene. The chain uses TRBV9 and TRBJ2-5; TRBD2 matches 9 bases. The CDR3 covers 18 residues. The germline gives CDR1 SGDLS, CDR2 YYNGEE. This chain's CDR3 is CASSVGDGTGTSTDTQYF. CDR3 DNA, as far as it was read: TGTGCCAGCAGCGTAGGGGATGGGACTGGGACTAGCACAGATACC.

On this clone itself: The observed sequence ends 3 residues before the CDR3 terminus, with the missing tail filled in from the germline J gene. The V and J genes are TRBV5-1 and TRBJ2-7, with D possibly matching TRBD2 (7 bases). The CDR3 spans 15 residues. The germline V and J ends were trimmed by 4 bases and 3 bases, with 17 bases remaining between them. CDR1 SGHRS and CDR2 YFSETQ come from the germline V gene. This CDR3 is CASSDGRGAGYEQYF. Partial CDR3 DNA: TGCGCCAGCAGCGACGGACGGGGGGCCGGCTACGAG.

Remarks on this clone: The read halts 3 residues ahead of the CDR3 end, with the missing end drawn from the germline J gene. The V call is TRBV4-1, the J call TRBJ2-4; either TRBD1 or TRBD2 may fit D (5 bases each). The CDR3 has 15 amino acids. V shed 4 bases and J shed 3 bases, with 13 bases lying between them. The germline gives CDR1 MGHRA, CDR2 YSYEKL. CDR3 bases read: TGCGCCAGCAGCCGGCAGGGAGAGGACAAAAACATT. As protein: CASSRQGEDKNI. The whole CDR3 region reads CASSRQGEDKNIQYF.

Of note for this clone: The read is 3 residues too short to cover the CDR3 end, so that end is filled in from the germline J gene. The V and J genes are TRBV4-1 and TRBJ2-7, with 7 bases fitting TRBD1. Germline lookup yields CDR1 MGHRA and CDR2 YSYEKL. This CDR3 is built from 15 residues. Losses at the gene ends were 6 bases for V and 1 base for J; bases not matched to a gene: 9. Incomplete CDR3 DNA: TGCGCCAGCAGGGAGACACAGGGGCTTTCCTACGAG. It codes for CASRETQGLSYE. In full, the CDR3 reads CASRETQGLSYEQYF.

As for this clone: Coverage ceases 3 residues before the CDR3 finishes, and the germline J gene fills in the end. The chain combines TRBV20-1 with TRBJ2-2, with 10 bases matching TRBD2. This CDR3 has 15 residues. Germline V gives CDR1 DFQATT, CDR2 SNEGSKA (reference sequence). The ends lost 6 bases at V and 4 bases at J; junction bases unmatched: 8. CDR3 region: CSALAGTKGTGELFF. Partial CDR3 DNA: TGCAGTGCACTAGCGGGGACCAAGGGCACCGGGGAG.

Details on this clone: The sequence runs out 3 residues before the end of the CDR3; the remainder is reconstructed from the germline J gene. The V gene is TRBV6-2 or TRBV6-3, the J gene TRBJ2-7; possibly TRBD1 for D (6 bases). This CDR3 has 13 amino acids. V was cut by 8 bases and J by 1 base, with 12 bases left in between. Germline lookup yields CDR1 MNHEY and CDR2 SVGEGT. CDR3 amino acids: CASAETGSYEQYF. The covered CDR3 bases are TGTGCCAGCGCCGAGACAGGTTCCTACGAG.